This T cell receptor beta chain was identified in a study of human T cells and chemical hapten exposure. Study as a whole: Each patient's scalp received weekly diphenylcyclopropenone throughout the roughly 25-week study. Predominantly women, the patients had alopecia areata, totalis or universalis. General observations from the study: PT1 expanded TCR counts and patch test score were linked, and their correlation was positive.

Remarks on this clonotype: Its antigen is as yet unknown.

Per the study methods: With a range of roughly 20,000 to 750,000, the median per sample was about 92,000 TCRs. TCRdb processed the RACE reads anew with MiXCR; each CDR3 protein has one entry. The V and J calls come from TCRdb's annotation, not from the publication. The sample contains a few hundred thousand distinct CDR3 sequences, approximately 7.5% of which appear only once. CDR1 and CDR2 (germline): SGHKS, YYEKEE (reference sequence). The V and J ends lost 1 base and 2 bases respectively, with 10 bases between them. CDR3 length: 14 amino acids. Documented time point: pre-sensitization, week 0. The treatment was: therapeutic diphenylcyclopropenone sensitization with weekly scalp DPC.

This TCR came from a man younger than 35 with alopecia areata. Some clones in this sample may be carry-over from other donors' samples. Sequencing used whole blood, obtained in connection with sensitization to the hapten diphenylcyclopropenone (DPC). This chain connects TRBV5-5 to TRBJ2-7, with D tentatively TRBD1 (6 bases). CDR3 DNA sequence: TGTGCCAGCAGCTTGAACAGGGACGCCTACGAGCAGTACGTC. Translated, it gives CASSLNRDAYEQYV.